This TCR beta chain was identified in a study of T cell responses to AZD1222 COVID-19 vaccine. Study-wide points: It should be noted that donors were predominantly white British and more often female, and clonal diversity was possibly underestimated.

This CDR3 contains 16 residues. V gave up 6 bases and J gave up 1 base, with 18 bases separating them. Germline lookup yields CDR1 KGHSH and CDR2 LQKENI. Sequencing was performed with immunoSEQ multiplex PCR; in TCRdb, only in-frame clones are kept and a portion is missing. Of about 56,000 clones in the sample, 88% were seen once. On this clone: What it binds is unknown.

Sequences were derived from peripheral blood, sampled on day 0 of AZD1222 vaccination. The V gene is TRBV18, the J gene TRBJ1-1; D possibly corresponds to TRBD1 (6 bases). The TCR originated in an adult in good health. The CDR3 DNA is TGTGCCAGCTCCCCCAGGGGAACATTAAAGAACACTGAAGCTTTCTTT. Protein: CASSPRGTLKNTEAFF.